This T cell receptor (beta chain) was obtained from a study of long-term antiretroviral therapy in people with HIV. Study as a whole: About a decade before 2015, the earliest samples were taken when ART was typically delayed.

On this clone: The antigen is not known.

The run of the v3.0 immunoSEQ assay was at survey level. TCRdb's copy holds only in-frame clones and misses some; the assay was immunoSEQ multiplex PCR. This sample yields approximately 35,000 clones, of which roughly 80% are seen a single time; approximately 3.4% belongs to the top ten. Whole-study results and caveats: With ART, diversity went up but was still lower than in transplant donor controls. Viral resistance, ART adherence and therapy changes all lacked available data.

Sequencing used unsorted PBMCs, obtained 1.9 years after starting antiretroviral therapy. This TCR came from a man younger than 35 with HIV.

CDR3 nucleotides: TGTGCCAGCAGTGCTCCCGCGGCCCCAACCTACAATGAGCAGTTCTTC. Translated: CASSAPAAPTYNEQFF. This chain links TRBV6-6 with TRBJ2-1; D not certain. This CDR3 is built from 16 residues. The germline V and J ends were trimmed by 5 bases and 2 bases, with 16 bases remaining between them. Germline CDR1 is MNHNY and CDR2 is SVGAGI (reference sequence).